This T cell receptor (beta chain) is from a study of control samples from healthy donors and cancer patients. Profiled with immunoSEQ multiplex PCR; TCRdb holds only in-frame clones, not every one. The sample comprises around 84,000 clones, about nine tenths of which are singletons, and more than 15% rests with the top ten. Germline V gene lookup returns CDR1 SEHNR and CDR2 FQNEAQ (reference sequence). The CDR3 extends over 14 amino acids. V dropped 5 bases and J dropped 1 base, with 11 bases sitting between them. The source of this sequence is a man in his thirties or forties in good health. The chain combines TRBV7-9 with TRBJ1-1; D unresolved. Source material: blood. The CDR3 is CASSPLAENTEAFF. For the CDR3, the DNA is TGTGCCAGCAGCCCCCTGGCGGAGAACACTGAAGCTTTCTTT.